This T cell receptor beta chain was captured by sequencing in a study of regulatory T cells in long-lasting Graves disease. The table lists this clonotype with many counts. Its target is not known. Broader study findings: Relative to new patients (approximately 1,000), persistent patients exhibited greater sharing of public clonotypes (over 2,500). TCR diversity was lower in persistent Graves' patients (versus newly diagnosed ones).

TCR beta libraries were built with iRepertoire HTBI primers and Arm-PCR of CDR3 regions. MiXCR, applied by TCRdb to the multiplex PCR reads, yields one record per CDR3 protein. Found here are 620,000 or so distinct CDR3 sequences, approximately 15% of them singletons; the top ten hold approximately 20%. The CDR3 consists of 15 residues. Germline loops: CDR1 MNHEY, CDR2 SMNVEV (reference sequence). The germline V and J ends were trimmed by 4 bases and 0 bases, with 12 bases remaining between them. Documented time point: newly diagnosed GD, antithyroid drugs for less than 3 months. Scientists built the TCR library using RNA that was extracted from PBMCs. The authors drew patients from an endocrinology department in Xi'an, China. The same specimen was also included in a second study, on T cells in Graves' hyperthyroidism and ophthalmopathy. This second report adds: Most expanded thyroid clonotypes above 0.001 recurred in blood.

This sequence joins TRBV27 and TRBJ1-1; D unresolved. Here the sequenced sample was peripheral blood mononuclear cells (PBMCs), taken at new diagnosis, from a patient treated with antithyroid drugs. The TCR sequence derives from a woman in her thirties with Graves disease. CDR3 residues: CASSSRAGMNTEAFF. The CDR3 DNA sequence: TGTGCCAGCAGTTCCCGGGCCGGGATGAACACTGAAGCTTTCTTT.